The 31 T cell receptor beta chains presented below share a single source sample, sequenced in a study of shared clonotypes between healthy human individuals. Profiling relied on immunoSEQ multiplex PCR, and the TCRdb table lists in-frame clones only, not all of them. The sample lists roughly 1.4 million clones, less than 99% occurring once. Sequenced material: naive CD4+ T cells sorted from blood. As to subset: CD45RA+ positively selected. These receptors came from a man under 40 in good health.

The V and J genes are TRBV5-1 and TRBJ2-3, with D unresolved. V lost 7 bases and J 6 bases, leaving 9 bases between the germline ends. The CDR3 has 11 amino acids. Germline V gene lookup returns CDR1 SGHRS and CDR2 YFSETQ. Here the CDR3 DNA reads TGCGCCAGCTGGGCTTATGATACGCAGTATTTT. Its translation is CASWAYDTQYF. The full variable domain, rest sourced from reference TRBV5-1 and TRBJ2-3, is KAGVTQTPRYLIKTRGQQVTLSCSPISGHRSVSWYQQTPGQGLQFLFEYFSETQRNKGNFPGRFSGRQFSNSRSEMNVSTLELGDSALYLCASWAYDTQYFGPGTRLTVL.

The chain is built from TRBV2 and TRBJ1-1; D is perhaps TRBD1 (5 bases). V was clipped by 8 bases and J by 1 base, with 14 bases between them. The CDR3 totals 14 residues. The V gene's germline CDR1 is SNHLY and CDR2 FYNNEI. The CDR3 spells CASYIGARNTEAFF. CDR3 in DNA: TGTGCCAGCTATATCGGGGCAAGGAACACTGAAGCTTTCTTT.

The chain uses TRBV25-1 and TRBJ1-1; maybe TRBD1 (6 bases). In germline, CDR1 is MGHDK, CDR2 SYGVNS. V shed 5 bases and J shed 3 bases, with 10 bases lying between them. This CDR3 comprises 13 residues. The CDR3 region is CASSPWTDTEAFF. As DNA, the CDR3 is TGTGCCAGCAGTCCTTGGACAGACACTGAAGCTTTCTTT.

The V and J genes are TRBV28 and TRBJ2-7; D possibly corresponds to TRBD2 (6 bases). The CDR3 is 15 amino acids. In germline, CDR1 is MDHEN, CDR2 SYDVKM. Trimming removed 3 bases from V and 0 bases from J, with 12 bases in between. Here the CDR3 reads CASSFLGTSSYEQYF. The CDR3 coding sequence is TGTGCCAGCAGTTTCTTGGGGACTTCCTCCTACGAGCAGTACTTC. Variable domain in full (rest from reference TRBV28 and TRBJ2-7): DVKVTQSSRYLVKRTGEKVFLECVQDMDHENMFWYRQDPGLGLRLIYFSYDVKMKEKGDIPEGYSVSREKKERFSLILESASTNQTSMYLCASSFLGTSSYEQYFGPGTRLTVT.

V is TRBV5-1 and J is TRBJ1-4; D is uncertain. This CDR3 contains 16 residues. Germline V CDR1 and CDR2: SGHRS, YFSETQ. The germline V and J ends were trimmed by 0 bases and 0 bases, with 9 bases remaining between them. The CDR3 region has the DNA TGCGCCAGCAGCTTGGGAAGTTTTGCAACTAATGAAAAACTGTTTTTT. It specifies CASSLGSFATNEKLFF.

The rearrangement uses TRBV4-2 and TRBJ2-2, with 8 bases identical to TRBD2. Germline loops: CDR1 LGHNA, CDR2 YNFKEQ. With 4 bases clipped from V and 1 base from J, the junction kept 8 bases outside the gene matches. The CDR3 consists of 17 residues. CDR3 nucleotide sequence: TGTGCCAGCAGCCGGAGGACTAGCACGAGGAACACCGGGGAGCTGTTTTTT. Translated, it gives CASSRRTSTRNTGELFF.

The V call is TRBV27, the J call TRBJ1-1, with D possibly matching TRBD1 (6 bases). The ends were cut back, 6 bases at V and 9 bases at J, with 17 bases in the middle. CDR3 length: 13 residues. CDR1 is MNHEY, CDR2 SMNVEV, per germline (reference sequence). CDR3 sequence: CASRATGRLQAFF. CDR3 nucleotide sequence: TGTGCCAGCAGGGCCACAGGGAGATTACAAGCTTTCTTT.

This chain connects TRBV10-1 to TRBJ2-7; D ambiguous. Germline V CDR1 and CDR2: WNHNN, SYGVQD (reference sequence). CDR3 length equals 12 residues. V was clipped by 3 bases and J by 7 bases, with 10 bases between them. The CDR3 nucleotides read TGCGCCAGCAGTGAATCAGGACCTGAGCAGTACTTC. This sequence encodes CASSESGPEQYF.

V and J are TRBV7-2 and TRBJ1-2, with a weak D call TRBD1 (5 bases). This CDR3 comprises 15 residues. V was pared by 4 bases and J by 2 bases, with 14 bases between. The germline V gene has CDR1 SGHTA and CDR2 FQGNSA. CDR3 loop: CASSWEGRANYGYTF. CDR3 DNA sequence: TGTGCCAGCAGCTGGGAAGGCAGGGCCAACTATGGCTACACCTTC.

V gene TRBV19 combines with J gene TRBJ2-1; 8 nucleotides agree with TRBD2. V gave up 5 bases and J gave up 4 bases; unmatched junction bases: 10. This CDR3 has 16 residues. In germline, CDR1 is LNHDA, CDR2 SQIVND (reference sequence). This chain's CDR3 is CASSSVSGSGYNEQFF. CDR3 DNA sequence: TGTGCCAGTAGTTCCGTAAGCGGGAGCGGATACAATGAGCAGTTCTTC.

This chain links TRBV4-3 with TRBJ1-4; D not resolved. Looked up from germline, CDR1 is LGHNA and CDR2 is YSLEER. The V end lost 2 bases, the J end lost 1 base, and 8 bases lay between the germline ends. The CDR3 is 15 residues long. The CDR3 loop reads CASSQRAQTNEKLFF. The CDR3 bases are TGCGCCAGCAGCCAAAGAGCTCAAACTAATGAAAAACTGTTTTTT.

The chain links TRBV7-3 to TRBJ1-1, with unresolved D. The CDR3 totals 15 residues. V lost 0 bases to trimming and J lost 0 bases, with 8 bases between them. The V gene's germline CDR1 is SGHTA and CDR2 FQGTGA. Written as DNA, the CDR3 is TGTGCCAGCAGCTTAACGGGTTTGGTGAACACTGAAGCTTTCTTT. Translation: CASSLTGLVNTEAFF. Full variable domain (missing parts from reference TRBV7-3 and TRBJ1-1): GAGVSQTPSNKVTEKGKYVELRCDPISGHTALYWYRQSLGQGPEFLIYFQGTGAADDSGLPNDRFFAVRPEGSVSTLKIQRTERGDSAVYLCASSLTGLVNTEAFFGQGTRLTVV.

V is TRBV2 and J is TRBJ2-7; possibly TRBD1 for D (7 bases). CDR1 is SNHLY and CDR2 is FYNNEI in the germline V gene. The CDR3 is 13 amino acids. The ends were cut back, 2 bases at V and 7 bases at J, with 12 bases in the middle. The CDR3 DNA reads TGTGCCAGCAGTGAAAGGGGGGACAGTGAGCAGTACTTC. It specifies CASSERGDSEQYF.

The V and J genes are TRBV6-5 and TRBJ1-3; D ambiguous. This CDR3 is built from 11 residues. Per the germline V gene, CDR1 is MNHEY and CDR2 is SVGAGI. V lost 10 bases, J lost 1 base, and 5 bases lay in between. The CDR3 spells CATRSGNTIYF. As DNA, the CDR3 is TGTGCCACACGTTCTGGAAACACCATATATTTT.

The V and J genes are TRBV9 and TRBJ2-1; 7 nucleotides align to TRBD2. V lost 0 bases to trimming and J lost 8 bases; unmatched junction nucleotides: 8. Germline V gene sequence: CDR1 SGDLS, CDR2 YYNGEE. The CDR3 length is 15 residues. In DNA form, the CDR3 reads TGTGCCAGCAGCGTAGCTGTACTAGCGAACTATGAGCAGTTCTTC. As protein: CASSVAVLANYEQFF.

This sequence joins TRBV30 and TRBJ1-1; tentative D call: TRBD1 (5 bases). Trimming pared 1 base from V and 6 bases from J, leaving 21 bases between. Germline loops: CDR1 GTSNPN, CDR2 SVGIG (reference sequence). The CDR3 runs to 16 residues. CDR3 nucleotide sequence: TGTGCCTGGAGTGGCTTTACCGGGACCGCCTTTTCTGAAGCTTTCTTT. Translating it yields CAWSGFTGTAFSEAFF. The whole variable domain, filled in from reference TRBV30 and TRBJ1-1, reads SQTIHQWPATLVQPVGSPLSLECTVEGTSNPNLYWYRQAAGRGLQLLFYSVGIGQISSEVPQNLSASRPQDRQFILSSKKLLLSDSGFYLCAWSGFTGTAFSEAFFGQGTRLTVV.

The chain couples TRBV6-1 to TRBJ1-2; 7 positions match TRBD1. Germline CDR1 MNHNS, CDR2 SASEGT. Trimming at V came to 7 bases and at J to 3 bases, leaving 5 bases not matched to a gene. CDR3 length: 13 amino acids. The CDR3 DNA sequence: TGTGCCAGCACCTTAGGGGGCTACTATGGCTACACCTTC. As protein: CASTLGGYYGYTF.

The chain recombines TRBV5-5 with TRBJ2-2; 8 bases are a match to TRBD1. Germline loops: CDR1 SGHKS, CDR2 YYEKEE (reference sequence). V was pared by 0 bases and J by 5 bases, with 3 bases of the junction left unmatched. This CDR3 is built from 15 residues. The CDR3 sequence: CASSLVQGDTGELFF. The CDR3 region has the DNA TGTGCCAGCAGCTTGGTACAGGGGGATACCGGGGAGCTGTTTTTT.

The V and J genes are TRBV28 and TRBJ1-2; 11 positions agree with TRBD1. J lost 8 bases, V lost 5 bases, and 16 bases had no gene match. Germline lookup yields CDR1 MDHEN and CDR2 SYDVKM. This CDR3 comprises 17 residues. CDR3 residues: CASSPPKWTGGAGGYTF. In nucleotides, the CDR3 is TGTGCCAGCAGTCCCCCTAAGTGGACAGGGGGCGCGGGCGGCTACACCTTC.

This clone came up once. This chain connects TRBV7-3 to TRBJ2-7; TRBD2 matches at 12 bases. CDR1 is SGHTA, CDR2 FQGTGA, per germline. The CDR3 has 14 residues. V lost 5 bases, J lost 6 bases, and 5 bases stayed unmatched. CDR3 protein: CASSLTSGSSEQYF. In DNA form, the CDR3 reads TGTGCCAGCAGCCTGACTAGCGGGAGCTCCGAGCAGTACTTC.

This rearrangement joins TRBV5-4 to TRBJ1-1, with 7 bases identical to TRBD1. This CDR3 contains 14 residues. The V gene end was trimmed by 4 bases and the J gene end by 3 bases; junction bases not matched to a gene: 6. CDR1 and CDR2 from the germline V gene are SGHNT and YYREEE (reference sequence). CDR3 nucleotides: TGTGCCAGCAGCAGACGACAGGGCGACACTGAAGCTTTCTTT. Protein: CASSRRQGDTEAFF.

This sequence joins TRBV6-4 and TRBJ1-1; 11 nucleotides align to TRBD1. CDR1 and CDR2 (germline): MRHNA, SNTAGT. This CDR3 spans 21 amino acids. Germline trimming cut 2 bases from V and 2 bases from J; bases unmatched to any gene: 19. The CDR3 here is CASSDPARDRGASRYNTEAFF. The CDR3 DNA sequence: TGTGCCAGCAGTGACCCCGCCCGGGACAGGGGGGCCTCTAGATACAACACTGAAGCTTTCTTT.

To note about this clone: The junction differs from germline at one of its ends, possibly a read error. The V call is TRBV6-5, the J call TRBJ2-1, with TRBD2 matching over 15 bases. This CDR3 contains 16 residues. Germline V gene data show CDR1 as MNHEY and CDR2 as SVGAGI. The DNA of the CDR3 is TGTGCCAGCAGATACTCGGGACTAGCGGGAGGCAATGAGCAGTTCTTC. Protein sequence: CASRYSGLAGGNEQFF.

The chain has TRBV6-5 and TRBJ1-2; D may be TRBD1 (5 bases). Germline-derived CDR1 and CDR2 are MNHEY and SVGAGI. The length of the CDR3 is 14 residues. The V gene lost 0 bases and the J gene lost 6 bases, with 11 bases spanning the gap. CDR3 coding DNA: TGTGCCAGCAGTTACTCAAGGGGAGGAGATGGCTACACCTTC. It codes for CASSYSRGGDGYTF.

The V call is TRBV5-4, the J call TRBJ2-7, with 7 bases identical to TRBD2. CDR3 length: 15 residues. The V gene end was trimmed by 1 base and the J gene end by 6 bases; junction bases not matched to a gene: 10. CDR1 and CDR2 from the germline V gene are SGHNT and YYREEE (reference sequence). CDR3 amino acids: CASSLKAGDTVEQYF. In DNA, the CDR3 is TGTGCCAGCAGCTTGAAGGCGGGAGATACCGTCGAGCAGTACTTC.

CDR3 protein: CASSVGRQFPYGYTF. The CDR3 region has the DNA TGTGCCAGCAGCGTAGGTCGACAGTTCCCCTATGGCTACACCTTC. The chain uses TRBV9 and TRBJ1-2; maybe TRBD1 (5 bases). V gave up 0 bases and J gave up 4 bases, with 13 bases separating them. This CDR3 has 15 amino acids. Germline loops: CDR1 SGDLS, CDR2 YYNGEE.

The genes are TRBV5-1 and TRBJ1-5; D is possibly TRBD1 (6 bases). Trimming took 1 base from V and 5 from J, leaving 10 bases between them. Per the germline V gene, CDR1 is SGHRS and CDR2 is YFSETQ. The CDR3 contains 14 residues. Written as DNA, the CDR3 is TGCGCCAGCAGCTTGTCAGGGGCCGATCAGCCCCAGCATTTT. Translation: CASSLSGADQPQHF. Supplemented by reference TRBV5-1 and TRBJ1-5, the full variable domain reads KAGVTQTPRYLIKTRGQQVTLSCSPISGHRSVSWYQQTPGQGLQFLFEYFSETQRNKGNFPGRFSGRQFSNSRSEMNVSTLELGDSALYLCASSLSGADQPQHFGDGTRLSIL.

As regards this clone: This CDR3 is also generated by other DNA sequences in the sample. This chain links TRBV7-2 with TRBJ2-7; D gene unclear. Germline loops: CDR1 SGHTA, CDR2 FQGNSA. V shed 1 base and J shed 0 bases, with 10 bases lying between them. This CDR3 contains 15 residues. The CDR3 region has the DNA TGTGCCAGCAGCTTAGGACGGTCCAGCTCCTACGAGCAGTACTTC. Translated, it gives CASSLGRSSSYEQYF.

J is TRBJ2-7 and V is TRBV7-2; unclear D gene. Trimming pared 3 bases from V and 12 bases from J, leaving 12 bases between. Germline CDR1 SGHTA, CDR2 FQGNSA. This CDR3 contains 11 residues. CDR3 bases: TGTGCCAGCAGCTTCGGGCAGGTGCCGTACTTC. Its translation is CASSFGQVPYF. The full variable domain, with the rest looked up from reference TRBV7-2 and TRBJ2-7, is GAGVSQSPSNKVTEKGKDVELRCDPISGHTALYWYRQSLGQGLEFLIYFQGNSAPDKSGLPSDRFSAERTGGSVSTLTIQRTQQEDSAVYLCASSFGQVPYFGPGTRLTVT.

The V call is TRBV29-1, the J call TRBJ2-5, with D maybe TRBD1 (6 bases). Germline CDR1 is SQVTM and CDR2 is ANQGSEA. With 3 bases removed from V and 7 bases from J, the gap between germline ends came to 18 bases. The CDR3 is 14 amino acids. DNA for the CDR3: TGCAGCGTTGAGAACAGGGCACATTTTGGGACCCAGTACTTC. Translated: CSVENRAHFGTQYF.

This chain uses TRBV7-3 with TRBJ2-5; the D is unclear. The CDR3 extends over 12 amino acids. Trimming took 0 bases from V and 5 from J, leaving 4 bases between them. The germline V gene has CDR1 SGHTA and CDR2 FQGTGA. The chain's CDR3 is CASSLTTETQYF. The CDR3 DNA is TGTGCCAGCAGCTTAACGACGGAGACCCAGTACTTC.